A selection of T cell receptor beta chains follows, all from one sample in a study of T cells after yellow fever vaccination. MiXCR was run by TCRdb on the 5' RACE reads, yielding one entry per CDR3 protein. The repertoire holds 200,000 to 300,000 distinct CDR3 sequences, with about 3.7% as singletons. The sample was PBMCs, taken 15 days after the yellow fever booster vaccination. The receptors were sampled from a man younger than 35 who received the YFV17D yellow fever vaccine. CDR3s include the opening cysteine and the closing phenylalanine or tryptophan. A D gene is named only where the DNA matches it firmly. The listing skips clone size in some rows; elsewhere it reads once, few, many or a size class.

j_gene: TRBJ1-2; d_gene: NA; v_gene: TRBV4-1; abundance: many; CDR3aa: CASSQQGTFYGYTF; CDR3nt: TGCGCCAGCAGCCAACAGGGAACTTTCTATGGCTACACCTTC
j_gene: TRBJ1-4; d_gene: NA; v_gene: TRBV12-3/TRBV12-4; abundance: many; CDR3aa: CASTNYGTNEKLFF; CDR3nt: TGTGCCAGCACCAACTACGGTACTAATGAAAAACTGTTTTTT
j_gene: TRBJ1-2; d_gene: NA; v_gene: TRBV2; abundance: many; CDR3aa: CASSGGGDRSGGYTF; CDR3nt: TGTGCCAGCAGTGGGGGGGGTGACAGGTCCGGTGGCTACACCTTC
j_gene: TRBJ1-6; d_gene: TRBD1; v_gene: TRBV7-3; abundance: many; CDR3aa: CASSRTGNNSPLHF; CDR3nt: TGTGCCAGCAGCAGGACAGGGAATAATTCACCCCTCCACTTT
j_gene: TRBJ2-3; d_gene: NA; v_gene: TRBV7-2; abundance: many; CDR3aa: CASSQWGGTDTQYF; CDR3nt: TGTGCCAGCAGCCAATGGGGGGGCACAGATACGCAGTATTTT
j_gene: TRBJ2-7; d_gene: NA; v_gene: TRBV12-3/TRBV12-4; abundance: many; CDR3aa: CASSADTMVTYEQYF; CDR3nt: TGTGCCAGCAGTGCAGACACAATGGTCACCTACGAGCAGTACTTC
j_gene: TRBJ2-3; d_gene: TRBD2; v_gene: TRBV20-1; abundance: few; CDR3aa: CSARSAGVGTDTQYF; CDR3nt: TGCAGTGCTAGATCCGCGGGGGTAGGGACAGATACGCAGTATTTT
j_gene: TRBJ1-6; d_gene: NA; v_gene: TRBV19; abundance: few; CDR3aa: CASTGTVDSPLHF; CDR3nt: TGTGCCAGTACGGGTACAGTGGATTCACCCCTCCACTTT
j_gene: TRBJ2-3; d_gene: NA; v_gene: TRBV29-1; abundance: many; CDR3aa: CSVLLVGTDTQYF; CDR3nt: TGCAGCGTCCTTTTAGTGGGCACAGATACGCAGTATTTT
j_gene: TRBJ2-2; d_gene: TRBD2; v_gene: TRBV7-9; abundance: many; CDR3aa: CASSFGTSPVAGELFF; CDR3nt: TGTGCCAGCAGCTTCGGGACTAGCCCAGTCGCCGGGGAGCTGTTTTTT
j_gene: TRBJ2-7; d_gene: NA; v_gene: TRBV7-2; abundance: few; CDR3aa: CASSTQGSSYEQYF; CDR3nt: TGTGCCAGCAGCACTCAGGGGAGCTCCTACGAGCAGTACTTC
j_gene: TRBJ1-3; d_gene: NA; v_gene: TRBV12-2; abundance: NA; CDR3aa: CASRSGRQGAHGNTIYF; CDR3nt: TGTGCAAGTCGCTCGGGGCGACAGGGGGCGCATGGAAACACCATATATTTT
j_gene: TRBJ2-7; d_gene: NA; v_gene: TRBV5-1; abundance: many; CDR3aa: CASSFLSNYEQYF; CDR3nt: TGCGCCAGCAGCTTCTTATCAAACTACGAGCAGTACTTC
j_gene: TRBJ2-3; d_gene: TRBD2; v_gene: TRBV29-1; abundance: many; CDR3aa: CSVVSGGSTDTQYF; CDR3nt: TGCAGCGTTGTTAGCGGGGGGAGCACAGATACGCAGTATTTT